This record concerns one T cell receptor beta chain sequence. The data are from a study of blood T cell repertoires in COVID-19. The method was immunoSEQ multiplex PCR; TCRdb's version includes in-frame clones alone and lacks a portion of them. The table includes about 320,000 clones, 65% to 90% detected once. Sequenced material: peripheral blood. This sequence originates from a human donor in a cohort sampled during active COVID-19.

The CDR3 loop reads CATSRGQNTGELFF. The CDR3, as DNA: TGTGCCACCAGCAGGGGACAGAACACCGGGGAGCTGTTTTTT. The chain combines TRBV15 with TRBJ2-2; D possibly corresponds to TRBD1 (6 bases). The CDR3 covers 14 residues. Trimming left V 3 bases short and J 1 base short, with 6 bases between. CDR1 LNHNV and CDR2 YYDKDF come from the germline V gene (reference sequence).